A selection of T cell receptor beta chains follows, all from one sample in a study of CXCR3-negative and CXCR3-positive naive CD8 T cells. TCRdb derives one entry per CDR3 protein from the 5' RACE reads, leaving out DNA. Its clone listing holds some 8,700 distinct CDR3 sequences. The sequencing input was naive CXCR3- CD8+ T cells from blood. Receptor source: a human donor in good health. Some clones in this sample may be carry-over from other donors' samples. CDR3s include the opening cysteine and the closing phenylalanine or tryptophan. For some rows the clone size is stated as once, few or many, or as a class when expanded; others skip it.

v_call: TRBV9
j_call: TRBJ1-1
clone_size: -
cdr3_aa: CASSPTGQVEAFF

v_call: TRBV7-2
j_call: TRBJ2-1
clone_size: -
cdr3_aa: CASSLSGQPHFF

v_call: TRBV7-9
j_call: TRBJ1-4
clone_size: -
cdr3_aa: CASSERGEKLFF

v_call: TRBV7-9
j_call: TRBJ1-1
clone_size: -
cdr3_aa: CASSLAVSWNTEAFF

v_call: TRBV29-1
j_call: TRBJ2-4
clone_size: medium-sized
cdr3_aa: CSVENRGMENIQYF

v_call: TRBV11-2
j_call: TRBJ2-7
clone_size: medium-sized
cdr3_aa: CASCFMREDEQYF

v_call: TRBV14
j_call: TRBJ2-3
clone_size: -
cdr3_aa: CASSQDRMSTDTQYF

v_call: TRBV28
j_call: TRBJ1-1
clone_size: -
cdr3_aa: CASSPPLAGMNTEAFF

v_call: TRBV29-1
j_call: TRBJ1-2
clone_size: -
cdr3_aa: CSVDDSGFGYTF

v_call: TRBV12-3/TRBV12-4
j_call: TRBJ1-1
clone_size: medium-sized
cdr3_aa: CASRRGGAEAFF

v_call: TRBV9
j_call: TRBJ2-3
clone_size: medium-sized
cdr3_aa: CASSPGELAGGSSSADTQYF

v_call: TRBV7-8
j_call: TRBJ2-1
clone_size: -
cdr3_aa: CASSTPLEGGKYNEQFF

v_call: TRBV29-1
j_call: TRBJ2-1
clone_size: -
cdr3_aa: CSVEDLSDEQFF

v_call: TRBV6-1
j_call: TRBJ2-1
clone_size: -
cdr3_aa: CASTEDSGSWIGNEQFF

v_call: TRBV19
j_call: TRBJ2-1
clone_size: medium-sized
cdr3_aa: CAGSGRESYNEQFF

v_call: TRBV15
j_call: TRBJ1-6
clone_size: medium-sized
cdr3_aa: CATTTGENNSPLHF

v_call: TRBV9
j_call: TRBJ2-3
clone_size: medium-sized
cdr3_aa: CASSPYEKLDTQYF

v_call: TRBV19
j_call: TRBJ1-2
clone_size: -
cdr3_aa: CASTLGHGDANYGYTF

v_call: TRBV28
j_call: TRBJ1-1
clone_size: -
cdr3_aa: CASSLPREVNTEAFF

v_call: TRBV7-8
j_call: TRBJ1-2
clone_size: medium-sized
cdr3_aa: CASSTGQGNYGYTF

v_call: TRBV15
j_call: TRBJ2-1
clone_size: medium-sized
cdr3_aa: CATSSKTGSSYNEQFF

v_call: TRBV6-6
j_call: TRBJ2-1
clone_size: -
cdr3_aa: CASMLAGDNEQFF

v_call: TRBV29-1
j_call: TRBJ2-5
clone_size: -
cdr3_aa: CSVDGTSATPQETQYF

v_call: TRBV29-1
j_call: TRBJ2-1
clone_size: medium-sized
cdr3_aa: CSVTTASSYNEQFF

v_call: TRBV2
j_call: TRBJ1-1
clone_size: medium-sized
cdr3_aa: CASSEGRDTTEAFF

v_call: TRBV19
j_call: TRBJ1-1
clone_size: -
cdr3_aa: CASSFGQGGTEAFF

v_call: TRBV19
j_call: TRBJ1-5
clone_size: -
cdr3_aa: CASSIHPTASNQPQHF

v_call: TRBV20-1
j_call: TRBJ2-7
clone_size: -
cdr3_aa: CSAREASGRFYEQYF

v_call: TRBV7-2
j_call: TRBJ2-3
clone_size: medium-sized
cdr3_aa: CASSLAKRGPDTQYF

v_call: TRBV20-1
j_call: TRBJ1-1
clone_size: medium-sized
cdr3_aa: CSAREMTTEAFF